This T cell receptor (beta chain) emerged from a study of blood T cell repertoires in COVID-19. From germline, CDR1 is SEHNR and CDR2 FQNEAQ (reference sequence). V trimming: 0 bases; J trimming: 7 bases; junction bases outside the gene matches: 6. The CDR3 covers 15 residues. Generated by immunoSEQ multiplex PCR, the TCRdb table keeps only in-frame clones and is missing some. In the table there are 150,000 to 180,000 clones, around 83% of which are singletons. V gene TRBV7-9 combines with J gene TRBJ1-2; 9 positions agree with TRBD1. This clonotype originated in a woman aged 60 to 75 with COVID-19, enrolled during active disease. Sequences were obtained from peripheral blood. The CDR3 region is CASSLALTGGVGYTF. The CDR3 coding sequence is TGTGCCAGCAGCTTAGCTCTTACAGGGGGCGTTGGCTACACCTTC. The full variable domain, its missing parts supplied by reference TRBV7-9 and TRBJ1-2, is DTGVSQNPRHKITKRGQNVTFRCDPISEHNRLYWYRQTLGQGPEFLTYFQNEAQLEKSRLLSDRFSAERPKGSFSTLEIQRTEQGDSAMYLCASSLALTGGVGYTFGSGTRLTVV.